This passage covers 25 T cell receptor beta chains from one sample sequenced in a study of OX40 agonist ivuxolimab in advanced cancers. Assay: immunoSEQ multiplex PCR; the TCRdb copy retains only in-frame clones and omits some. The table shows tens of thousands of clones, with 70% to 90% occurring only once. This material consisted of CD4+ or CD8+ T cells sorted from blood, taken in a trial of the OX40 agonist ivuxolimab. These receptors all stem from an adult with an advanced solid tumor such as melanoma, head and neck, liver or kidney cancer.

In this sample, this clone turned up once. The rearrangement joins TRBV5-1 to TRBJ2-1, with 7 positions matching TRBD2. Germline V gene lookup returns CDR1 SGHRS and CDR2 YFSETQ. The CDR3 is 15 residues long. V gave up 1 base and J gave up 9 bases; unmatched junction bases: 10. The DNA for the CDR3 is TGCGCCAGCAGCTTGATGGGAGGGGTTCGTAGTGAGCAGTTCTTC. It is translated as CASSLMGGVRSEQFF.

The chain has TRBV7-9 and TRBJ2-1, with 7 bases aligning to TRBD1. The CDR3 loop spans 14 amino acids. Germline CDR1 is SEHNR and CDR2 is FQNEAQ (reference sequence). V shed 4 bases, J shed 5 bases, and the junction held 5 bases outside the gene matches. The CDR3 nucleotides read TGTGCCAGCAGCTACCGGGACAGTAACAATGAGCAGTTCTTC. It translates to CASSYRDSNNEQFF.

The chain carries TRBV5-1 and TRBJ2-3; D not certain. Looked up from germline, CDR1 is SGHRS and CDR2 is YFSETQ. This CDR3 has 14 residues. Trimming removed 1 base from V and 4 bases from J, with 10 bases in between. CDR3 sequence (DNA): TGCGCCAGCAGCTTGTCGATAGCCGCAGATACGCAGTATTTT. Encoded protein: CASSLSIAADTQYF.

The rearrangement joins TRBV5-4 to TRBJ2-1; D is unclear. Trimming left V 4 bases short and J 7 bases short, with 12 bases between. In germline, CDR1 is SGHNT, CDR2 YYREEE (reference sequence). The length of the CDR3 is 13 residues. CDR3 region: CASSIGAGNEQFF. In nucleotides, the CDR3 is TGTGCCAGCAGCATTGGAGCCGGGAATGAGCAGTTCTTC. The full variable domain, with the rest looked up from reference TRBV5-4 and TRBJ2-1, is ETGVTQSPTHLIKTRGQQVTLRCSSQSGHNTVSWYQQALGQGPQFIFQYYREEENGRGNFPPRFSGLQFPNYSSELNVNALELDDSALYLCASSIGAGNEQFFGPGTRLTVL.

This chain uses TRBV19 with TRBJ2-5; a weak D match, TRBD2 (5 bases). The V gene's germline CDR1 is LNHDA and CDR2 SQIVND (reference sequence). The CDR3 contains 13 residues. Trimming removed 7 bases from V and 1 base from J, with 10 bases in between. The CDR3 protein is CASTGGSQETQYF. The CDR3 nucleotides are TGTGCCAGTACTGGAGGCAGCCAAGAGACCCAGTACTTC. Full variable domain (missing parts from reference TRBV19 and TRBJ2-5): DGGITQSPKYLFRKEGQNVTLSCEQNLNHDAMYWYRQDPGQGLRLIYYSQIVNDFQKGDIAEGYSVSREKKESFPLTVTSAQKNPTAFYLCASTGGSQETQYFGPGTRLLVL.

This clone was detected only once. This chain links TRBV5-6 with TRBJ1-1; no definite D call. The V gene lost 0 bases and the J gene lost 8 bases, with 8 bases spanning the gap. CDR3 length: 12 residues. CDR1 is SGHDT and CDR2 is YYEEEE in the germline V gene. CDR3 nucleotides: TGTGCCAGCAGCTTGGGCTACGGGGAAGCTTTCTTT. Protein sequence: CASSLGYGEAFF.

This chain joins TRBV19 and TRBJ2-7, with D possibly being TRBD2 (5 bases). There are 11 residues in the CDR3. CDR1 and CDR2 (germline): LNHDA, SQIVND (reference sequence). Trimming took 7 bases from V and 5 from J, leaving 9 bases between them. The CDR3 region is CASTWGDEQYF. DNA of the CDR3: TGTGCCAGTACGTGGGGAGACGAGCAGTACTTC.

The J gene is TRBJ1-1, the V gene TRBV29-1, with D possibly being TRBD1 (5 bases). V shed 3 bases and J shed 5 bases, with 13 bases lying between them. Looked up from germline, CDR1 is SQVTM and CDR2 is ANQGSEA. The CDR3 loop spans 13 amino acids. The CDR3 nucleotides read TGCAGCGTTGATAACGGCGGGGGGACTGAAGCTTTCTTT. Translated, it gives CSVDNGGGTEAFF.

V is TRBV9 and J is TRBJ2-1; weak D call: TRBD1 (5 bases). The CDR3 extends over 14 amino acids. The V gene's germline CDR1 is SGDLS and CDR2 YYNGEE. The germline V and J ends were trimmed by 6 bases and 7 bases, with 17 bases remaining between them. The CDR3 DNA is TGTGCCAGCACCCCAGGCAGCAGGGAAAATGAGCAGTTCTTC. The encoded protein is CASTPGSRENEQFF.

CDR3 in DNA: TGTGCCAGTAGTATCGGGGGGGACGTCCGCTACGAGCAGTACTTC. Protein sequence: CASSIGGDVRYEQYF. The rearrangement uses TRBV19 and TRBJ2-7, with 8 bases fitting TRBD2. Germline assignment: CDR1 LNHDA and CDR2 SQIVND (reference sequence). J lost 3 bases, V lost 3 bases, and 7 bases had no gene match. The CDR3 consists of 15 residues.

The CDR3 DNA is TGTGCCAGCAGCCCTGGGGATGGCACCGGGGAGCTGTTTTTT. Protein sequence: CASSPGDGTGELFF. The rearrangement links TRBV11-3 to TRBJ2-2; D is unresolved. The V end lost 5 bases, the J end lost 4 bases, and 11 bases lay between the germline ends. Looked up from germline, CDR1 is SGHNT and CDR2 is YENEEA. The CDR3 is 14 amino acids.

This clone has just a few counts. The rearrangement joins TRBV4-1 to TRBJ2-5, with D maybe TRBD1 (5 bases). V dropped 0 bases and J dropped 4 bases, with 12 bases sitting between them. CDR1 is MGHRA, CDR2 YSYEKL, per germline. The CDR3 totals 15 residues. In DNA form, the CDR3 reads TGCGCCAGCAGCCAAGATATTGGTCAGGGAGAGACCCAGTACTTC. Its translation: CASSQDIGQGETQYF.

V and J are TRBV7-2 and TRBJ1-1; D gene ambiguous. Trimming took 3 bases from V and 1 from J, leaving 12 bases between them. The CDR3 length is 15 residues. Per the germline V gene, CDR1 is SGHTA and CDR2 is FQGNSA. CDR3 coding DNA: TGTGCCAGCAGCTTTCCGGGGTTTACGAACACTGAAGCTTTCTTT. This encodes CASSFPGFTNTEAFF.

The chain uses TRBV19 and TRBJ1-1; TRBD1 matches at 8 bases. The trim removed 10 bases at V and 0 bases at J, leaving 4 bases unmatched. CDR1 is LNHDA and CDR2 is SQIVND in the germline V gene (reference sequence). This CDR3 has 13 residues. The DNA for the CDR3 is TGTGCCATTCTGACAGGGGTGAACACTGAAGCTTTCTTT. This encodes CAILTGVNTEAFF.

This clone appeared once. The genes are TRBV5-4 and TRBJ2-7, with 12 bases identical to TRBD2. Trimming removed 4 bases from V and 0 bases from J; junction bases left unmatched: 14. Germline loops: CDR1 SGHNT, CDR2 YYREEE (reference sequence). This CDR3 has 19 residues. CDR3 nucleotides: TGTGCCAGCAGCCCTATACGGGGACTAGCGGGCTCCTCCTCCTACGAGCAGTACTTC. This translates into CASSPIRGLAGSSSYEQYF.

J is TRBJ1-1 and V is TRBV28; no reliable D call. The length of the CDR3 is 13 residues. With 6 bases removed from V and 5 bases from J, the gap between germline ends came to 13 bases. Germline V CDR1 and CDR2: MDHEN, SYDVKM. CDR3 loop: CASSPTGSTEAFF. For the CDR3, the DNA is TGTGCCAGCAGCCCCACCGGGAGTACTGAAGCTTTCTTT.

The CDR3 spells CASSRQGGSYEQYF. The CDR3 DNA sequence: TGTGCCAGCAGCCGACAGGGGGGAAGCTACGAGCAGTACTTC. The chain recombines TRBV7-9 with TRBJ2-7; TRBD1 matches 9 bases. J was trimmed by 3 bases and V by 5 bases; bases with no gene match: 5. Germline assignment: CDR1 SEHNR and CDR2 FQNEAQ (reference sequence). The CDR3 has 14 amino acids.

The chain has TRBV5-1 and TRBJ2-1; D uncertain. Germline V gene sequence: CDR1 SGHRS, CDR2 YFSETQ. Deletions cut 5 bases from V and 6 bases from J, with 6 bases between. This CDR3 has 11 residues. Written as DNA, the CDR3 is TGCGCCAGCAGTGAGACCAATGAGCAGTTCTTC. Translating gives CASSETNEQFF. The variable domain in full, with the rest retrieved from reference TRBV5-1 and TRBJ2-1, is KAGVTQTPRYLIKTRGQQVTLSCSPISGHRSVSWYQQTPGQGLQFLFEYFSETQRNKGNFPGRFSGRQFSNSRSEMNVSTLELGDSALYLCASSETNEQFFGPGTRLTVL.

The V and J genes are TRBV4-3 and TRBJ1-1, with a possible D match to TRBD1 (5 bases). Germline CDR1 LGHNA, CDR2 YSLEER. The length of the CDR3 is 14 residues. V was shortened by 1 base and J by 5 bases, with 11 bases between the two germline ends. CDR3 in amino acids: CASSQGGGGTEAFF. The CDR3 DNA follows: TGCGCCAGCAGCCAAGGCGGGGGAGGAACTGAAGCTTTCTTT.

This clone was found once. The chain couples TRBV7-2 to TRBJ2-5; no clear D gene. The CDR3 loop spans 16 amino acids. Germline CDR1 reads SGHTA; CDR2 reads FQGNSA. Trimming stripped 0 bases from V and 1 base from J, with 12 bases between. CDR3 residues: CASSLAGSLLQETQYF. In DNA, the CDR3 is TGTGCCAGCAGCTTAGCCGGTAGCCTACTCCAAGAGACCCAGTACTTC. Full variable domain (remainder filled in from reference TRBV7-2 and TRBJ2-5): GAGVSQSPSNKVTEKGKDVELRCDPISGHTALYWYRQSLGQGLEFLIYFQGNSAPDKSGLPSDRFSAERTGGSVSTLTIQRTQQEDSAVYLCASSLAGSLLQETQYFGPGTRLLVL.

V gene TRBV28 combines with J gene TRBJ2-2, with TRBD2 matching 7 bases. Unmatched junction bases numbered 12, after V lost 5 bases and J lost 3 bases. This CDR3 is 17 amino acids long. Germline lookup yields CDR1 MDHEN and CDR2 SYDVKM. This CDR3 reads CASSPPVSGTHTGELFF. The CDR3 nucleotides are TGTGCCAGCAGTCCCCCGGTGAGCGGGACCCACACCGGGGAGCTGTTTTTT.

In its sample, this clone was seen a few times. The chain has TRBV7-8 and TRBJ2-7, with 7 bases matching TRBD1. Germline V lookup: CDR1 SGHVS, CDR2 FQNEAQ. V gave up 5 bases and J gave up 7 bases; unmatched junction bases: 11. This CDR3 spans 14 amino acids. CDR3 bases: TGTGCCAGCAGCCCCCTGGACAGGCCGGTGGAGCAGTACTTC. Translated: CASSPLDRPVEQYF. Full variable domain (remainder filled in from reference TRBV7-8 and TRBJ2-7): GAGVSQSPRYKVAKRGQDVALRCDPISGHVSLFWYQQALGQGPEFLTYFQNEAQLDKSGLPSDRFFAERPEGSVSTLKIQRTQQEDSAVYLCASSPLDRPVEQYFGPGTRLTVT.

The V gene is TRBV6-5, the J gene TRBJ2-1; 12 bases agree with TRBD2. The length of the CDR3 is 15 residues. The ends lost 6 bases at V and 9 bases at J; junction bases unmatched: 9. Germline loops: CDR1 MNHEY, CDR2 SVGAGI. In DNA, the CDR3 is TGTGCCAGCAGCCGACTAGCGGGAGAGGTCGTTGAGCAGTTCTTC. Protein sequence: CASSRLAGEVVEQFF.

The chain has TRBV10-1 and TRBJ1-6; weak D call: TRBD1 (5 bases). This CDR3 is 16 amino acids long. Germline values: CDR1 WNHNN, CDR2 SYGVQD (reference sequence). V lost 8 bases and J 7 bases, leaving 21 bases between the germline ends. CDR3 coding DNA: TGCGCCAGCCCCGACAGTAGAGGGACGGGGAATTCACCCCTCCACTTT. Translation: CASPDSRGTGNSPLHF.

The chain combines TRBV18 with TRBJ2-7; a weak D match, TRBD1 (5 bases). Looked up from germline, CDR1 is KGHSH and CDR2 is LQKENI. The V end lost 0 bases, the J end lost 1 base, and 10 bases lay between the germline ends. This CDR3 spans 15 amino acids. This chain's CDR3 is CASSPPVGESYEQYF. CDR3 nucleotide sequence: TGTGCCAGCTCACCACCGGTAGGGGAATCCTACGAGCAGTACTTC.